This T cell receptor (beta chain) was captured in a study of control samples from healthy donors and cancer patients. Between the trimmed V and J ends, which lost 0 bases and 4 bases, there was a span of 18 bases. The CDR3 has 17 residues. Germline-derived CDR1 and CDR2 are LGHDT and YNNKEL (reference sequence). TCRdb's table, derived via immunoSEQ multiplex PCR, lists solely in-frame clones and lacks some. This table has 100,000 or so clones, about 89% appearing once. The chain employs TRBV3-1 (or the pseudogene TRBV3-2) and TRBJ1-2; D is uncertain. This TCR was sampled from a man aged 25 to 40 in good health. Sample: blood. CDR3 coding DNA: TGTGCCAGCAGCCAAGATGGATTACGGACTTCGGCCTATGGCTACACCTTC. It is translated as CASSQDGLRTSAYGYTF.